This T cell receptor beta chain came from a study of tissue T cells after allogeneic stem cell transplantation. A note on this clone: Its antigen is currently unknown. The junction does not match germline at one end; this may be a read error.

Overall study results and limits: Across patients, clones rarely overlapped, yet motif clusters were shared tissue-specifically.

TCRdb's copy holds only in-frame clones and misses some; the assay was immunoSEQ multiplex PCR. The sample lists tens of thousands of clones, roughly 92% occurring once. The CDR3 is 13 amino acids. J is TRBJ2-7 and V is TRBV12-3 or TRBV12-4; 7 nucleotides align to TRBD2. The sequences come from blood, collected before transplantation. The receptor was derived from a woman aged 35 to 75 who later had graft-versus-host disease after an allogeneic stem cell transplant. CDR3 amino acids: CASSLADSYEQYF. The CDR3 DNA reads as TGTGCCAGCAGTCTAGCGGACTCCTACGAGCAGTACTTC.